A selection of T cell receptor beta chains follows, all from one sample in a study of blood T cell repertoires in COVID-19. Data came from immunoSEQ multiplex PCR; TCRdb stores just in-frame clones and leaves some out. Among fewer than 350,000 clones listed, approximately 90% were seen once. Sequences were obtained from peripheral blood. The receptors were gathered from a woman aged 60 to 75 with COVID-19, enrolled during active disease. Both conserved end residues are part of each CDR3. The order of the fields is clone size, D gene, V gene, J gene, CDR3 protein, CDR3 DNA. D genes are given only for firm matches. Size values are once, few and many counts, or a class for expanded clones, and some rows have none.

clone size: -; D gene: TRBD1; V gene: TRBV5-4; J gene: TRBJ2-5; CDR3 protein: CASSSLGTGRETQYF; CDR3 DNA: TGTGCCAGCAGCTCTCTGGGGACAGGGAGAGAGACCCAGTACTTC
clone size: -; D gene: TRBD2; V gene: TRBV7-3; J gene: TRBJ2-7; CDR3 protein: CASSLAPDGGRAYEQYF; CDR3 DNA: TGTGCCAGCAGCTTGGCCCCGGACGGGGGGAGGGCCTACGAGCAGTACTTC
clone size: -; D gene: -; V gene: TRBV6-6; J gene: TRBJ1-4; CDR3 protein: CASSNGETGKLFF; CDR3 DNA: TGTGCCAGCAGTAACGGGGAGACGGGAAAACTGTTTTTT
clone size: -; D gene: TRBD1; V gene: TRBV12-3/TRBV12-4; J gene: TRBJ2-7; CDR3 protein: CASRRTGTYEQYF; CDR3 DNA: TGTGCCAGCAGAAGGACAGGGACCTACGAGCAGTACTTC
clone size: -; D gene: -; V gene: TRBV7-8; J gene: TRBJ1-5; CDR3 protein: CASSRRWGRGSKDNQPQHF; CDR3 DNA: TGTGCCAGCAGCCGGAGGTGGGGGCGCGGGAGCAAAGACAATCAGCCCCAGCATTTT
clone size: -; D gene: TRBD1; V gene: TRBV2; J gene: TRBJ1-6; CDR3 protein: CASSEKDRVQHSPLHF; CDR3 DNA: TGTGCCAGCAGTGAAAAAGACAGGGTTCAACATTCACCCCTCCACTTT
clone size: -; D gene: TRBD1; V gene: TRBV12-5; J gene: TRBJ1-4; CDR3 protein: CASGLATGPNEKLFF; CDR3 DNA: TGTGCTAGTGGTTTGGCGACAGGGCCAAATGAAAAACTGTTTTTT
clone size: once; D gene: -; V gene: TRBV7-5; J gene: TRBJ2-5; CDR3 protein: CARSFHFSPGRTETQYF; CDR3 DNA: TGTGCCAGAAGCTTTCATTTTTCTCCAGGGCGGACGGAGACCCAGTACTTC
clone size: -; D gene: TRBD2; V gene: TRBV7-6; J gene: TRBJ2-3; CDR3 protein: CASSLVSGGTDTQYF; CDR3 DNA: TGTGCCAGCAGCTTAGTTAGCGGGGGGACAGATACGCAGTATTTT
clone size: -; D gene: -; V gene: TRBV9; J gene: TRBJ1-2; CDR3 protein: CASSVRAGASSGYTF; CDR3 DNA: TGTGCCAGCAGCGTTAGGGCGGGGGCGTCTTCTGGCTACACCTTC
clone size: -; D gene: TRBD2; V gene: TRBV19; J gene: TRBJ2-7; CDR3 protein: CASSIDNLRGVTGEQYF; CDR3 DNA: TGTGCCAGTAGTATAGACAATTTGCGGGGGGTTACGGGCGAGCAGTACTTC
clone size: -; D gene: TRBD1; V gene: TRBV19; J gene: TRBJ1-5; CDR3 protein: CASSLRQGGNQPQHF; CDR3 DNA: TGTGCCAGTAGTTTAAGACAGGGTGGCAATCAGCCCCAGCATTTT
clone size: -; D gene: -; V gene: TRBV19; J gene: TRBJ1-1; CDR3 protein: CASMRYGAGTHTEAFF; CDR3 DNA: TGTGCCAGTATGAGGTACGGTGCGGGGACCCACACTGAAGCTTTCTTT
clone size: -; D gene: TRBD1; V gene: TRBV27; J gene: TRBJ2-6; CDR3 protein: CASSLGQGATGANVLTF; CDR3 DNA: TGTGCCAGCAGTTTAGGACAGGGGGCGACAGGGGCCAACGTCCTGACTTTC
clone size: -; D gene: -; V gene: TRBV5-6; J gene: TRBJ2-2; CDR3 protein: CASSRRGSGELFF; CDR3 DNA: TGTGCCAGCAGCCGACGGGGATCCGGGGAGCTGTTTTTT
clone size: -; D gene: TRBD1; V gene: TRBV5-1; J gene: TRBJ2-2; CDR3 protein: CASSRLRTGERTGELFF; CDR3 DNA: TGCGCCAGCAGCCGCCTCCGGACAGGGGAGAGGACCGGGGAGCTGTTTTTT
clone size: -; D gene: -; V gene: TRBV6-5; J gene: TRBJ1-1; CDR3 protein: CASAETGTYEAFF; CDR3 DNA: TGTGCCAGCGCCGAAACAGGGACATATGAAGCTTTCTTT
clone size: -; D gene: -; V gene: TRBV7-8; J gene: TRBJ1-3; CDR3 protein: CASSDRGSGNTIYF; CDR3 DNA: TGTGCCAGCAGCGACCGCGGGTCTGGAAACACCATATATTTT
clone size: -; D gene: TRBD2; V gene: TRBV2; J gene: TRBJ2-3; CDR3 protein: CASNPSGVGDTQYF; CDR3 DNA: TGTGCCAGCAACCCTAGCGGGGTAGGAGATACGCAGTATTTT
clone size: -; D gene: -; V gene: TRBV5-1; J gene: TRBJ1-4; CDR3 protein: CASSLVAGAGEKLFF; CDR3 DNA: TGCGCCAGCAGCTTGGTTGCTGGGGCCGGGGAAAAACTGTTTTTT
clone size: -; D gene: TRBD2; V gene: TRBV7-2; J gene: TRBJ2-7; CDR3 protein: CASSWTSGGSSSYEQYF; CDR3 DNA: TGTGCCAGCAGCTGGACTAGCGGGGGGTCTAGCTCCTACGAGCAGTACTTC
clone size: few; D gene: TRBD1; V gene: TRBV6-1; J gene: TRBJ1-2; CDR3 protein: CASSEELTGLGYTF; CDR3 DNA: TGTGCCAGCAGTGAAGAATTGACAGGGCTTGGCTACACCTTC
clone size: -; D gene: -; V gene: TRBV4-1; J gene: TRBJ1-1; CDR3 protein: CASSQDIGGGGRGTEAFF; CDR3 DNA: TGCGCCAGCAGCCAAGATATAGGCGGCGGGGGGCGGGGCACTGAAGCTTTCTTT
clone size: -; D gene: -; V gene: TRBV6-2/TRBV6-3; J gene: TRBJ1-5; CDR3 protein: CASSFRLRVSNQPQHF; CDR3 DNA: TGTGCCAGCAGTTTTCGTTTGAGGGTGAGCAATCAGCCCCAGCATTTT
clone size: -; D gene: -; V gene: TRBV6-5; J gene: TRBJ1-4; CDR3 protein: CASRGVEKLFF; CDR3 DNA: TGTGCCAGCAGAGGGGTGGAAAAACTGTTTTTT
clone size: -; D gene: -; V gene: TRBV18; J gene: TRBJ1-6; CDR3 protein: CASSPTDFNSPLHF; CDR3 DNA: TGTGCCAGCTCACCTACGGACTTTAATTCACCCCTCCACTTT
clone size: few; D gene: TRBD1; V gene: TRBV2; J gene: TRBJ1-1; CDR3 protein: CASSVGQGGTEAFF; CDR3 DNA: TGTGCCAGCAGTGTCGGACAGGGGGGCACTGAAGCTTTCTTT